This T cell receptor (beta chain) was recorded in a study of molecular identifiers for immune sequencing clone quantification. TCRdb re-called the PCR reads through MiXCR, storing one row per CDR3 protein. The data show 53,000 or so distinct CDR3 sequences, roughly a third seen once. The CDR3 is 16 amino acids. V was pared by 1 base and J by 3 bases, with 6 bases of the junction left unmatched. CDR1 PRHDT and CDR2 FYEKMQ come from the germline V gene (reference sequence). This receptor was obtained from a human donor in good health. Some libraries in this study had Jurkat cell RNA spiked in. Sequences were obtained from naive CD8+ T cells from blood, with Jurkat cell RNA spiked in. Subset in this sample: FACS-sorted CD8+CD4-CCR7+CD45RA+ naive T cells. The chain combines TRBV13 with TRBJ2-1; 7 bases agree with TRBD2. The CDR3 region has the DNA TGTGCCAGCAGCTTAGCGACGGGAGGCCTCTACAATGAGCAGTTCTTC. It translates to CASSLATGGLYNEQFF.